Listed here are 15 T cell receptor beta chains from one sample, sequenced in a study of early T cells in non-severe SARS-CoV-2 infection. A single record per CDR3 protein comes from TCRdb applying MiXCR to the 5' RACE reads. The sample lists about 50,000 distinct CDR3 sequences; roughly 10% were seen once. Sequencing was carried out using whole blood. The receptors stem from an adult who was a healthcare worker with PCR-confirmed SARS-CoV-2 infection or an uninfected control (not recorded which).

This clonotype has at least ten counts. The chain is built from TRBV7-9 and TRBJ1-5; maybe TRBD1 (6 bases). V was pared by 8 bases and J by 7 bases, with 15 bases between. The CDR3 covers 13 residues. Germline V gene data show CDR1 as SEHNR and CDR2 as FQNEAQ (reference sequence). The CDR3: CASGGGAGQPQHF. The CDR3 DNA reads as TGTGCCAGCGGCGGGGGGGCCGGGCAGCCCCAGCATTTT.

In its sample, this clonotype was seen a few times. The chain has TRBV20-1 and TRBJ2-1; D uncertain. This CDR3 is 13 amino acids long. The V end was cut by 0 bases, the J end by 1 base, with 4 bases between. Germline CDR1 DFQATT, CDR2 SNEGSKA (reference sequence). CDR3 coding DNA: TGCAGTGCTAGAGAAGAATCCTACAATGAGCAGTTCTTC. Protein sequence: CSAREESYNEQFF.

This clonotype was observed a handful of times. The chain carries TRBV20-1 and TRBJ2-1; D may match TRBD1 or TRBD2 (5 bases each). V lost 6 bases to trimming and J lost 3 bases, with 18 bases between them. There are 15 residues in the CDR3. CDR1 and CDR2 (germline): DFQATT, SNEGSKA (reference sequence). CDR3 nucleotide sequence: TGCAGTGCAGGTTCTTCGGGACGGGTCTACAATGAGCAGTTCTTC. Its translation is CSAGSSGRVYNEQFF.

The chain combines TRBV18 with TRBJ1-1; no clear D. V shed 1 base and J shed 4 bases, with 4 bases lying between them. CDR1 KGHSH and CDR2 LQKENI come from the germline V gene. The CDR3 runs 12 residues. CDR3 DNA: TGTGCCAGCTCACCACAAAGCACTGAAGCTTTCTTT. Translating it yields CASSPQSTEAFF.

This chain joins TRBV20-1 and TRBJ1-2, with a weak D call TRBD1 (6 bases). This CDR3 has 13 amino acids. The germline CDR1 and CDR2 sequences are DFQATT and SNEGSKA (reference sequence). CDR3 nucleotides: TGCAGAACACAGGGAAGTTTGGACTATGGCTACACCTTC. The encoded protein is CRTQGSLDYGYTF.

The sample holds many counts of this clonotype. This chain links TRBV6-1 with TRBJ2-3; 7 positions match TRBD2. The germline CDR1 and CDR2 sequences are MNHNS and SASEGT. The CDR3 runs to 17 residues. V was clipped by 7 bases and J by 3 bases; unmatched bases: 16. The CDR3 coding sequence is TGTGCCAGCAAAAATAGGTTGCTAGCGGATTTAACAGATACGCAGTATTTT. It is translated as CASKNRLLADLTDTQYF.

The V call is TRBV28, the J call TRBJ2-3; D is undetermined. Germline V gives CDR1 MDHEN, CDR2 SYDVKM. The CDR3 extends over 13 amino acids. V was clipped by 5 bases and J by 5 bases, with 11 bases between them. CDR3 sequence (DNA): TGTGCCAGCAGTGGGCGGACGGGAGATACGCAGTATTTT. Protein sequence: CASSGRTGDTQYF.

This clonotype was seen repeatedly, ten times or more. This chain's CDR3 is CASSRDRFTGELFF. CDR3 sequence (DNA): TGTGCCAGCAGCCGAGACAGGTTCACCGGGGAGCTGTTTTTT. The chain uses TRBV7-3 and TRBJ2-2; possible D gene TRBD1, 6 bases. There are 14 residues in the CDR3. The V gene lost 5 bases and the J gene lost 4 bases, with 11 bases spanning the gap. Germline V gives CDR1 SGHTA, CDR2 FQGTGA.

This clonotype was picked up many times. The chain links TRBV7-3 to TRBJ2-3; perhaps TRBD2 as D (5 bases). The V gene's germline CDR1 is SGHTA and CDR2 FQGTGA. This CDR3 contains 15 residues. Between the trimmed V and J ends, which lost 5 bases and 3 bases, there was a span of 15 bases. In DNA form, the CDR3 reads TGTGCCAGCAGCCCGGGGTGGCGGTTGACAGATACGCAGTATTTT. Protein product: CASSPGWRLTDTQYF.

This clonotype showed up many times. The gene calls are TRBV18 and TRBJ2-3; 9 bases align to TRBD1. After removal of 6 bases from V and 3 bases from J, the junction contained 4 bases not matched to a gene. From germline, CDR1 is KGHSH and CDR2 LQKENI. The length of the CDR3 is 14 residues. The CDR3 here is CASSSGQGTDTQYF. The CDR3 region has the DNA TGTGCCAGCTCGTCTGGACAGGGGACAGATACGCAGTATTTT.

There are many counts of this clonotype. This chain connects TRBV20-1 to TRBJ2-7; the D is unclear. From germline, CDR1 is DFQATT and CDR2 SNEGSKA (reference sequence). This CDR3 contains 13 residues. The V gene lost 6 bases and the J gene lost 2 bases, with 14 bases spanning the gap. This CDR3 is CSARRTLTYEQYF. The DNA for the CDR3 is TGCAGTGCCCGCAGGACGCTTACCTACGAGCAGTACTTC.

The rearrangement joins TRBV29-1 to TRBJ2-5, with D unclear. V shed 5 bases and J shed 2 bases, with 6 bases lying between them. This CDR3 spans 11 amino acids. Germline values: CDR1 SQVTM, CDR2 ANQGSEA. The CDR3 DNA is TGCAGCGTTAGTGTACAAGAGACCCAGTACTTC. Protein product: CSVSVQETQYF.

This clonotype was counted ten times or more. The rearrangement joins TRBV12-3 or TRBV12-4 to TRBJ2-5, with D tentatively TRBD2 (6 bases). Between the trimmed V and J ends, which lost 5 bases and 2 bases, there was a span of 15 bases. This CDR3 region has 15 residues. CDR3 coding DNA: TGTGCCAGCAGTACCGACTGGGAGGCACAAGAGACCCAGTACTTC. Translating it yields CASSTDWEAQETQYF.

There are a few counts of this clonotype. The CDR3 DNA reads TGTGCCAGCAGCGTTCTAGCGGGAGATTTTTCGTATGAGCAGTTCTTC. Amino acids: CASSVLAGDFSYEQFF. V and J are TRBV9 and TRBJ2-1; 10 bases line up with TRBD2. This CDR3 spans 16 amino acids. The V gene end was trimmed by 2 bases and the J gene end by 8 bases; junction bases not matched to a gene: 10. The germline gives CDR1 SGDLS, CDR2 YYNGEE. The whole variable domain, filled in from reference TRBV9 and TRBJ2-1, reads DSGVTQTPKHLITATGQRVTLRCSPRSGDLSVYWYQQSLDQGLQFLIQYYNGEERAKGNILERFSAQQFPDLHSELNLSSLELGDSALYFCASSVLAGDFSYEQFFGPGTRLTVL.

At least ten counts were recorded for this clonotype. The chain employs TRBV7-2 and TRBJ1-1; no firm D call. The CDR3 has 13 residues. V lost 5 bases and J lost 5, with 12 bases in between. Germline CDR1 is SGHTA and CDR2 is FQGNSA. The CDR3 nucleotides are TGTGCCAGCAGCGTGACGAAGGGAACTGAAGCTTTCTTT. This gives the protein CASSVTKGTEAFF.